What follows are 16 T cell receptor beta chains derived from one specimen sequenced in a study of blood T cell repertoires in COVID-19 (dated by TCRdb to about 2020). Receptors were amplified or captured by the immunoSEQ multiplex PCR assay. Entries here come from immuneACCESS through TCRdb and include only in-frame sequences with V and J called. Some clones fail to appear in such tables; in the studies checked, an unresolved V gene covers under half of the shortfall, and the cause of the remainder is unknown. The sample profile shows 120,000 to 150,000 clones; 89% of them were found once. Under 2% of the sample belongs to the ten largest clones. Sequenced sample: peripheral blood. These TCRs come from a human donor in a cohort sampled during active COVID-19.

V is TRBV7-3 and J is TRBJ2-1; 11 bases align to TRBD2. CDR3 length equals 16 residues. With 3 bases clipped from V and 4 bases from J, the junction kept 5 bases outside the gene matches. Germline V gene lookup returns CDR1 SGHTA and CDR2 FQGTGA. The CDR3 sequence: CASSFYSSGGYNEQFF. The CDR3 region has the DNA TGTGCCAGCAGCTTTTATTCTAGCGGGGGGTACAATGAGCAGTTCTTC.

The CDR3 loop reads CASSPQIGQGGLWQPQHF. The CDR3 region has the DNA TGTGCCAGTAGCCCGCAGATCGGACAGGGGGGATTATGGCAGCCCCAGCATTTT. This chain joins TRBV19 and TRBJ1-5; 10 bases agree with TRBD1. J lost 7 bases, V lost 6 bases, and 18 bases had no gene match. The CDR3 sequence is 18 residues long. Germline CDR1 and CDR2: LNHDA and SQIVND (reference sequence).

The chain joins TRBV18 to TRBJ2-3; weak D call: TRBD2 (5 bases). Germline V lookup: CDR1 KGHSH, CDR2 LQKENI. This CDR3 has 15 amino acids. Trimming removed 2 bases at V and 3 bases at J, with 12 bases between. CDR3 loop: CASSPRRVSTDTQYF. Here the CDR3 DNA reads TGTGCCAGCTCACCAAGGCGGGTGTCGACAGATACGCAGTATTTT. Drawing the rest from reference TRBV18 and TRBJ2-3, the complete variable domain is NAGVMQNPRHLVRRRGQEARLRCSPMKGHSHVYWYRQLPEEGLKFMVYLQKENIIDESGMPKERFSAEFPKEGPSILRIQQVVRGDSAAYFCASSPRRVSTDTQYFGPGTRLTVL.

This clone has more than one count but fewer than ten. This chain connects TRBV6-6 to TRBJ1-1, with 8 bases fitting TRBD1. The CDR3 extends over 13 amino acids. Germline trimming cut 4 bases from V and 4 bases from J; bases unmatched to any gene: 2. The germline V gene encodes CDR1 MNHNY and CDR2 SVGAGI (reference sequence). CDR3 region: CASSSDRGTEAFF. The CDR3, as DNA: TGTGCCAGCAGTTCCGACAGGGGCACTGAAGCTTTCTTT.

The chain carries TRBV2 and TRBJ1-5, with unresolved D. CDR1 SNHLY and CDR2 FYNNEI come from the germline V gene. The V gene lost 3 bases and the J gene lost 5 bases, with 8 bases spanning the gap. This CDR3 has 13 amino acids. The CDR3 protein is CASSESEHQPQHF. CDR3 DNA: TGTGCCAGCAGTGAGTCAGAACATCAGCCCCAGCATTTT.

This clone has only one observation. V is TRBV7-2 and J is TRBJ2-7; weak D call: TRBD1 (5 bases). The germline CDR1 and CDR2 sequences are SGHTA and FQGNSA. V was pared by 6 bases and J by 0 bases, with 15 bases between. This CDR3 comprises 15 residues. This CDR3 is CASSRNWGSSYEQYF. In DNA, the CDR3 is TGTGCCAGCAGTCGTAACTGGGGCAGCTCCTACGAGCAGTACTTC.

CDR3 coding DNA: TGTGCCAGCAGCCAAGACAGGGTTGAAGGTGAGCAGTTCTTC. The encoded protein is CASSQDRVEGEQFF. The chain joins TRBV4-2 to TRBJ2-1; a possible D gene is TRBD1 (5 bases). The germline V gene encodes CDR1 LGHNA and CDR2 YNFKEQ. The CDR3 spans 14 residues. V was clipped by 0 bases and J by 9 bases, with 12 bases between them.

This chain connects TRBV2 to TRBJ1-5; D possibly corresponds to TRBD1 (6 bases). Per germline, CDR1 SNHLY and CDR2 FYNNEI. The CDR3 is made up of 15 amino acids. Trimming took off 10 bases at V and 2 bases at J, with 18 bases between the two ends. CDR3 sequence: CATSPVNRGNQPQHF. The DNA for the CDR3 is TGTGCCACCTCCCCGGTTAACAGGGGCAATCAGCCCCAGCATTTT.

The chain employs TRBV7-9 and TRBJ2-5; TRBD2 is a possible D gene (6 bases). Trimming pared 6 bases from V and 4 bases from J, leaving 12 bases between. Germline-derived CDR1 and CDR2 are SEHNR and FQNEAQ (reference sequence). The CDR3 length is 13 residues. CDR3 sequence reads: CASRLMGGETQYF. DNA for the CDR3: TGTGCCAGCAGACTTATGGGGGGAGAGACCCAGTACTTC.

This clone was seen just once. The chain joins TRBV5-1 to TRBJ2-7, with 14 bases fitting TRBD2. CDR1 and CDR2 (germline): SGHRS, YFSETQ. CDR3 length equals 18 residues. The trim removed 4 bases at V and 0 bases at J, leaving 9 bases unmatched. CDR3 protein: CASSPRTSGGPYSYEQYF. In nucleotides, the CDR3 is TGCGCCAGCAGCCCTAGGACTAGCGGGGGGCCTTACTCCTACGAGCAGTACTTC.

This chain uses TRBV4-3 with TRBJ2-6; 7 bases map to TRBD1. The J segment lost 2 bases and the V segment lost 1 base, leaving 8 bases of the junction unmatched. Germline V gene lookup returns CDR1 LGHNA and CDR2 YSLEER. The CDR3 is 18 residues long. Here the CDR3 reads CASSQVGSGGPGANVLTF. The CDR3 coding sequence is TGCGCCAGCAGCCAAGTTGGGTCAGGGGGTCCTGGGGCCAACGTCCTGACTTTC.

This chain connects TRBV5-1 to TRBJ2-3, with 7 bases aligning to TRBD2. This CDR3 contains 16 residues. After removal of 4 bases from V and 2 bases from J, the junction contained 10 bases not matched to a gene. Germline V gene data show CDR1 as SGHRS and CDR2 as YFSETQ. The CDR3, as DNA: TGCGCCAGCAGCCAGCAGAGTAGCGGGTACACAGATACGCAGTATTTT. Protein: CASSQQSSGYTDTQYF. Supplemented by reference TRBV5-1 and TRBJ2-3, the full variable domain reads KAGVTQTPRYLIKTRGQQVTLSCSPISGHRSVSWYQQTPGQGLQFLFEYFSETQRNKGNFPGRFSGRQFSNSRSEMNVSTLELGDSALYLCASSQQSSGYTDTQYFGPGTRLTVL.

V usage is TRBV7-2 and J usage is TRBJ2-7, with TRBD2 matching 9 bases. V lost 2 bases, J lost 4 bases, and 6 bases stayed unmatched. Germline assignment: CDR1 SGHTA and CDR2 FQGNSA. This CDR3 comprises 15 residues. CDR3 sequence: CASSLRSGGFYEQYF. Written as DNA, the CDR3 is TGTGCCAGCAGCTTACGCAGCGGGGGGTTTTACGAGCAGTACTTC.

The chain is built from TRBV30 and TRBJ2-7, with TRBD1 matching 7 bases. Germline lookup yields CDR1 GTSNPN and CDR2 SVGIG (reference sequence). The V and J ends lost 2 bases and 0 bases, in that order; junction bases with no gene match: 4. The CDR3 runs 14 residues. The CDR3: CAWSRDRGSYEQYF. In nucleotides, the CDR3 is TGTGCCTGGAGTCGGGACAGAGGCTCCTACGAGCAGTACTTC.

This clone occurred once. This rearrangement joins TRBV7-9 to TRBJ2-1, with a tentative D call TRBD2 (7 bases). Germline CDR1 reads SEHNR; CDR2 reads FQNEAQ (reference sequence). The CDR3 consists of 16 residues. Trimming shortened V by 5 bases and J by 2 bases, and 16 bases separated the two germline ends. The CDR3 bases are TGTGCCAGCAGCATCCGGGGGGCAGGAGCCTACAATGAGCAGTTCTTC. It encodes CASSIRGAGAYNEQFF.

In DNA, the CDR3 is TGTGCCAGCAGCTTAGTTCTAGCCCGGGAGACCCAGTACTTC. It is translated as CASSLVLARETQYF. The rearrangement joins TRBV7-8 to TRBJ2-5; D is perhaps TRBD2 (5 bases). Per germline, CDR1 SGHVS and CDR2 FQNEAQ. The CDR3 covers 14 residues. Trimming took off 1 base at V and 5 bases at J, with 11 bases between the two ends.